The clone carrying this T cell receptor (beta chain) appeared a single time. Generated by immunoSEQ multiplex PCR, the TCRdb table keeps only in-frame clones and is missing some. The sample carries fewer than 300,000 clones, more than 85% recorded once. The record originates from a study of blood T cell repertoires in COVID-19. The CDR3 length is 14 residues. V was trimmed by 3 bases and J by 6 bases, leaving 12 bases between them. Germline CDR1 is MDHEN and CDR2 is SYDVKM. The sample taken for sequencing was peripheral blood. This clonotype was sampled from a person aged 18 to 35 with COVID-19, enrolled during active disease. The V and J genes are TRBV28 and TRBJ1-5, with D possibly matching TRBD1 (5 bases). Here the CDR3 reads CASSFPGGGQPQHF. The CDR3 DNA reads as TGTGCCAGCAGTTTCCCGGGGGGGGGTCAGCCCCAGCATTTT.